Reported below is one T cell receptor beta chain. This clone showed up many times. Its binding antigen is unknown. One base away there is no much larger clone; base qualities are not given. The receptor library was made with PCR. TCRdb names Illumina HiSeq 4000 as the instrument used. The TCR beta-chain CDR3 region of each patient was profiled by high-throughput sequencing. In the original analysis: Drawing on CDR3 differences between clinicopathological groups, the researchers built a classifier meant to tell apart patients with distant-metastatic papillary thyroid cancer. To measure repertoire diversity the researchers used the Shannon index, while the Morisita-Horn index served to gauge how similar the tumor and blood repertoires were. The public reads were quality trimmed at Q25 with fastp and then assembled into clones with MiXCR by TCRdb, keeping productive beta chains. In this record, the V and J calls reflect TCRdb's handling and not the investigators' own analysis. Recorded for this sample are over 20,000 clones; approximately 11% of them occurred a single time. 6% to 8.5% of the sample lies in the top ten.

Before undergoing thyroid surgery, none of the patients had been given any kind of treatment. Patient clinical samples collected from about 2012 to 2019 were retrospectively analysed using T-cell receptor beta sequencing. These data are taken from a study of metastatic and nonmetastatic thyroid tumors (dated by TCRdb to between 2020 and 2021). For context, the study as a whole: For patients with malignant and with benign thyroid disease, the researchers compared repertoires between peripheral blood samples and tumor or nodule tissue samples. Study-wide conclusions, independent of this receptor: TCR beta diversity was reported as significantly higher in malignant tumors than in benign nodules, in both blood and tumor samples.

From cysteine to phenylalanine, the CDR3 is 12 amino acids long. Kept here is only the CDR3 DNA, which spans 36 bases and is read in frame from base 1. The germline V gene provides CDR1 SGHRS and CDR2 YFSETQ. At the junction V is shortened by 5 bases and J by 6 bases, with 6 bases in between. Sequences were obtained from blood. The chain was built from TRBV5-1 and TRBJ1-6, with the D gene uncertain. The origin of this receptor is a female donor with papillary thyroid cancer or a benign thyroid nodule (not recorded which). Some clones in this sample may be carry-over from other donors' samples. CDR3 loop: CASRQINSPLHF. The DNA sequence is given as TGCGCCAGCAGGCAGATTAATTCACCCCTCCACTTT.